This T cell receptor beta chain appears in the sequencing data of a study of cytomegalovirus exposure and HLA in healthy donors. For the study at large: Some 85 million unique TCRs, all from HLA-typed donors, were included in an early release of the data. General observations from the study: HLA alleles were associated with 15,000 to 20,000 TCR beta sequences in a later analysis at 0.05 false discovery rate. For cytomegalovirus status, the classifier reportedly gave diagnoses with high specificity and sensitivity.

PCR involved 60 Vbeta and 13 Jbeta primers. Original handling: A follow-up analysis tallied some 80 million unique TCR beta chains, roughly 11 million shared. The method was immunoSEQ multiplex PCR; TCRdb's version includes in-frame clones alone and lacks a portion of them. V, J and clone size were drawn from that table, and D and trimming were deduced from the DNA. Its clone listing holds about 200,000 clones. Concerning this clone itself: Its target is not known.

Germline trimming cut 0 bases from V and 5 bases from J; bases unmatched to any gene: 1. The germline V gene has CDR1 MNHNY and CDR2 SVGAGI (reference sequence). The CDR3 has 14 residues. The chain combines TRBV6-6 with TRBJ1-5; TRBD1 matches 7 bases. The sequencing input was PBMCs. The clonotype was recovered from a girl aged 2-15 years in good health and CMV-seropositive. This CDR3 reads CASSYSDRDQPQHF. The CDR3 DNA is TGTGCCAGCAGTTACTCAGACAGGGATCAGCCCCAGCATTTT.